Shown below are 21 T cell receptor beta chains from a single sample sequenced in a study of T-cell memory formation after mild COVID-19. MiXCR, applied by TCRdb to the 5' RACE reads, yields one record per CDR3 protein. The table has roughly 300,000 distinct CDR3 sequences, 7.5% to 9.5% seen once; the top ten hold about 20%. Input material: PBMCs or a T cell subset sorted from them (not recorded which). The receptors shown here come from a young man who had mild COVID-19 (a few samples of this study predate the infection). Cell type and time point are not known.

This clonotype was recorded a few times. The chain uses TRBV21-1 and TRBJ2-3; TRBD1 was called by the table and not checked on the DNA. TRBV21-1 is described as a pseudogene. The CDR3 is 16 amino acids. The CDR3 region is CASSKGCRGHQDTQYF. The CDR3 DNA follows: TGTGCCAGCAGCAAAGGGTGCAGGGGGCATCAAGATACGCAGTATTTT.

The rearrangement uses TRBV6-5 and TRBJ2-3, with a weak D call TRBD1 (6 bases). CDR1 MNHEY and CDR2 SVGAGI come from the germline V gene. Trimming cost V 8 bases and J 2 bases, with 11 bases left between them. The CDR3 covers 13 residues. The CDR3 DNA follows: TGTGCCAGCTGGGGGCGATTCACAGATACGCAGTATTTT. Its translation: CASWGRFTDTQYF.

V gene TRBV10-3 combines with J gene TRBJ2-7; tentative D call: TRBD2 (6 bases). Germline loops: CDR1 ENHRY, CDR2 SYGVKD. CDR3 length: 15 amino acids. Trimming removed 8 bases from V and 5 bases from J, with 22 bases in between. CDR3 in DNA: TGTGCCATCCTCACCCACCGACTAGACGTCCACGAGCAGTACGTC. It encodes CAILTHRLDVHEQYV.

This clonotype was seen a few times. The J gene is TRBJ2-7, the V gene TRBV4-1; a possible D gene is TRBD1 (5 bases). Between the trimmed V and J ends, which lost 1 base and 6 bases, there was a span of 10 bases. The CDR3 is 13 amino acids. Germline CDR1 MGHRA, CDR2 YSYEKL. CDR3 loop: CASSQVQGAEQYV. DNA for the CDR3: TGCGCCAGCAGCCAAGTTCAAGGGGCCGAGCAGTACGTC.

The genes are TRBV29-1 and TRBJ1-2; possible D gene TRBD1, 5 bases. The CDR3 is 12 amino acids. V lost 4 bases, J lost 5 bases, and 11 bases lay in between. Germline loops: CDR1 SQVTM, CDR2 ANQGSEA. The CDR3 nucleotides read TGCAGCGTTGCGAACAGGATGTATGGCTACACCTTC. Translated, it gives CSVANRMYGYTF.

The gene calls are TRBV30 and TRBJ1-6, with TRBD1 matching 10 bases. The CDR3 runs to 14 residues. The germline V gene encodes CDR1 GTSNPN and CDR2 SVGIG (reference sequence). With 5 bases clipped from V and 8 bases from J, the junction kept 6 bases outside the gene matches. The CDR3 region has the DNA TGTGCCTGGGGCCGGGACAGGGGTCATTCACCCCTCCACTTT. It specifies CAWGRDRGHSPLHF.

V usage is TRBV5-8 and J usage is TRBJ2-1; 11 bases align to TRBD2. Germline values: CDR1 SGHTS, CDR2 YDEGEE. V was pared by 0 bases and J by 4 bases, with 6 bases of the junction left unmatched. This CDR3 is built from 17 residues. CDR3: CASSLGPSGGQYNEQFF. CDR3 DNA: TGTGCCAGCAGCTTGGGGCCTAGCGGGGGGCAGTACAATGAGCAGTTCTTC.

This clonotype was seen a few times. The rearrangement links TRBV10-2 to TRBJ2-1; D might be TRBD2 (5 bases). Between the trimmed V and J ends, which lost 4 bases and 0 bases, there was a span of 16 bases. Germline V lookup: CDR1 WSHSY, CDR2 SAAADI. CDR3 length: 17 amino acids. The CDR3 is CASSGMASWGSYNEQFF. CDR3 bases: TGCGCCAGCAGTGGTATGGCTAGCTGGGGCTCCTACAATGAGCAGTTCTTC.

As regards this clonotype: A junction end diverges from the germline sequence, so it may reflect a read error. The V gene is TRBV5-1, the J gene TRBJ2-5; D might be TRBD1 (6 bases). CDR1 is SGHRS and CDR2 is YFSETQ in the germline V gene. This CDR3 is 14 amino acids long. The CDR3 protein is CASGQGQPVETKYF. The CDR3 coding sequence is TGCGCCAGCGGTCAAGGACAGCCCGTCGAGACCAAGTACTTC.

The gene calls are TRBV5-6 and TRBJ2-3; D call uncertain. CDR3 size: 13 residues. V gave up 0 bases and J gave up 6 bases, with 8 bases separating them. Germline V gene sequence: CDR1 SGHDT, CDR2 YYEEEE. CDR3 sequence reads: CASSLVGMDTQYF. CDR3 bases: TGTGCCAGCAGCTTGGTCGGTATGGATACGCAGTATTTT. Variable domain in full (rest from reference TRBV5-6 and TRBJ2-3): DAGVTQSPTHLIKTRGQQVTLRCSPKSGHDTVSWYQQALGQGPQFIFQYYEEEERQRGNFPDRFSGHQFPNYSSELNVNALLLGDSALYLCASSLVGMDTQYFGPGTRLTVL.

The V gene is TRBV6-2 or TRBV6-3, the J gene TRBJ1-1; tentatively, D is TRBD1 (6 bases). CDR1 is MNHEY, CDR2 SVGEGT, per germline. Between the trimmed V and J ends, which lost 5 bases and 3 bases, there was a span of 13 bases. The length of the CDR3 is 14 residues. The CDR3 nucleotides read TGTGCCAGCAGTCAACTACAGGGTGACACTGAAGCTTTCTTT. It specifies CASSQLQGDTEAFF.

This clonotype was picked up a small number of times. The chain is built from TRBV7-8 and TRBJ2-3; no clear D gene. CDR1 is SGHVS and CDR2 is FQNEAQ in the germline V gene. Between the trimmed V and J ends, which lost 4 bases and 0 bases, there was a span of 14 bases. The CDR3 loop spans 16 amino acids. In DNA form, the CDR3 reads TGTGCCAGCAGCTCGGGTCCCCTAAGTAGCACAGATACGCAGTATTTT. The encoded protein is CASSSGPLSSTDTQYF.

The chain has TRBV4-1 and TRBJ2-2, with D unresolved. The germline CDR1 and CDR2 sequences are MGHRA and YSYEKL. The CDR3 extends over 13 amino acids. Trimming took off 3 bases at V and 1 base at J, with 3 bases between the two ends. The CDR3: CASSHQNTGELFF. The CDR3 coding sequence is TGCGCCAGCAGCCACCAGAACACCGGGGAGCTGTTTTTT.

This clonotype was seen a few times. The chain joins TRBV4-1 to TRBJ1-5; 8 bases line up with TRBD1. CDR1 and CDR2 from the germline V gene are MGHRA and YSYEKL. CDR3 size: 17 residues. With V trimmed by 1 base and J by 2 bases, 7 bases remained unmatched. The CDR3, as DNA: TGCGCCAGCAGCCAAGTAGGACCAGGGGGCCGCAATCAGCCCCAGCATTTT. It specifies CASSQVGPGGRNQPQHF.

J is TRBJ2-3 and V is TRBV5-1, with 8 bases matching TRBD1. The CDR3 extends over 14 amino acids. V lost 4 bases, J lost 4 bases, and 5 bases stayed unmatched. Germline V CDR1 and CDR2: SGHRS, YFSETQ. CDR3 in amino acids: CASSIGTGSDTQYF. The CDR3 bases are TGCGCCAGCAGCATTGGGACAGGTTCAGATACGCAGTATTTT. Complete variable domain (other parts from reference TRBV5-1 and TRBJ2-3): KAGVTQTPRYLIKTRGQQVTLSCSPISGHRSVSWYQQTPGQGLQFLFEYFSETQRNKGNFPGRFSGRQFSNSRSEMNVSTLELGDSALYLCASSIGTGSDTQYFGPGTRLTVL.

This CDR3 is CASMGPTNTEAFF. The CDR3 DNA reads TGCGCCAGCATGGGGCCAACGAACACTGAAGCTTTCTTT. The rearrangement joins TRBV5-1 to TRBJ1-1, with D perhaps TRBD1 (5 bases). Germline V gene sequence: CDR1 SGHRS, CDR2 YFSETQ. This CDR3 region has 13 residues. V was shortened by 6 bases and J by 1 base, with 10 bases between the two germline ends.

The V call is TRBV10-3, the J call TRBJ1-2; no clear D. The germline gives CDR1 ENHRY, CDR2 SYGVKD. The V end was cut by 8 bases, the J end by 4 bases, with 8 bases between. This CDR3 contains 11 residues. In nucleotides, the CDR3 is TGTGCCATCGGGGTGAGCTATGGCTACACCTTC. Translation gives CAIGVSYGYTF.

This chain connects TRBV10-3 to TRBJ1-1; tentative D call: TRBD1 (5 bases). Trimming stripped 4 bases from V and 7 bases from J, with 13 bases between. The CDR3 contains 13 residues. Per the germline V gene, CDR1 is ENHRY and CDR2 is SYGVKD. CDR3 sequence: CAISGQGLGEAFF. The CDR3 DNA reads as TGTGCCATCAGTGGGCAGGGTCTGGGTGAAGCTTTCTTT.

The chain joins TRBV11-2 to TRBJ2-7; possible D gene TRBD1, 6 bases. This CDR3 comprises 14 residues. V dropped 2 bases and J dropped 2 bases, with 10 bases sitting between them. Germline-derived CDR1 and CDR2 are SGHAT and FQNNGV. The chain's CDR3 is CASSLKDRTYEQYV. Written as DNA, the CDR3 is TGTGCCAGCAGCTTAAAGGACAGAACCTACGAGCAGTACGTC.

The chain joins TRBV5-1 to TRBJ2-7, with unresolved D. Trimming pared 2 bases from V and 4 bases from J, leaving 7 bases between. The CDR3 is 12 residues long. CDR1 and CDR2 from the germline V gene are SGHRS and YFSETQ. CDR3 nucleotides: TGCGCCAGCAGCTTCTTGGGGTACGAGCAGTACTTC. This translates into CASSFLGYEQYF.

The chain uses TRBV12-3 or TRBV12-4 and TRBJ2-3; 16 nucleotides agree with TRBD2. The CDR3 spans 15 residues. Losses at the gene ends were 6 bases for V and 6 bases for J; bases not matched to a gene: 3. For the CDR3, the DNA is TGTGCCAGCAGGGGACTAGCGGGGGGGCAGGATACGCAGTATTTT. Protein sequence: CASRGLAGGQDTQYF.